Each of the 2 T cell receptor beta chains below was sequenced from the same sample in a study of cytomegalovirus exposure and HLA in healthy donors. This PCR relied on a set of 60 Vbeta primers and 13 Jbeta primers. Using immunoSEQ multiplex PCR, the repertoire was profiled, and TCRdb retains in-frame clones only, with some absent. The repertoire holds 210,000 or so clones, with 60% to 80% as singletons. The sample consisted of PBMCs. The origin of the receptors is a man younger than 35 in good health and CMV-seronegative.

The V and J genes are TRBV6-5 and TRBJ1-2, with D tentatively TRBD1 (5 bases). The CDR3 covers 14 residues. Germline lookup yields CDR1 MNHEY and CDR2 SVGAGI. V was shortened by 6 bases and J by 6 bases, with 17 bases between the two germline ends. This CDR3 is CASSLRDRADGYTF. The CDR3 coding sequence is TGTGCCAGCAGCCTACGCGACAGAGCCGATGGCTACACCTTC.

On this clone: The same CDR3 arises from other DNA sequences in this sample as well. The chain joins TRBV4-1 to TRBJ2-7; TRBD1 might be the D (5 bases). The CDR3 is made up of 15 amino acids. Germline V lookup: CDR1 MGHRA, CDR2 YSYEKL. The V end was cut by 3 bases, the J end by 0 bases, with 12 bases between. The CDR3 sequence is CASSHEDMGSYEQYF. CDR3 nucleotides: TGCGCCAGCAGCCACGAGGACATGGGCTCCTACGAGCAGTACTTC.